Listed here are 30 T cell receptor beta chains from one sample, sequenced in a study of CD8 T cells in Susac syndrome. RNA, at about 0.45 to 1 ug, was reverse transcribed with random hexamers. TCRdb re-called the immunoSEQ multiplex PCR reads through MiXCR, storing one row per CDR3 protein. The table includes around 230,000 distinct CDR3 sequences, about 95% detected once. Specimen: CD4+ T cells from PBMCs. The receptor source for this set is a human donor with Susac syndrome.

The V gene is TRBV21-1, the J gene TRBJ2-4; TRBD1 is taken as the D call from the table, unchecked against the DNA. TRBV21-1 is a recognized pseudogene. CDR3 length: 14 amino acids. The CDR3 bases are TGTGCCAGCACAAAGGGGACAGGGAGTAACATTCAGTACTTC. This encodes CASTKGTGSNIQYF.

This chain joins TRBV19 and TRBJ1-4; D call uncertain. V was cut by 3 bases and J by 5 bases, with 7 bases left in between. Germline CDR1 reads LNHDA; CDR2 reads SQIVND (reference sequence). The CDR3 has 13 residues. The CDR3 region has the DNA TGTGCCAGTAGTATGCGTCAGAATGAAAAACTGTTTTTT. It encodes CASSMRQNEKLFF.

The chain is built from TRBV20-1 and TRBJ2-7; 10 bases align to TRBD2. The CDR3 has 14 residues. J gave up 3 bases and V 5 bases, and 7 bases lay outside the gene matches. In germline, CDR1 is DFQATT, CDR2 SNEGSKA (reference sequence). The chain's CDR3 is CSAVNLAGVYEQYF. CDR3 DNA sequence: TGCAGTGCTGTAAACCTAGCGGGGGTCTACGAGCAGTACTTC.

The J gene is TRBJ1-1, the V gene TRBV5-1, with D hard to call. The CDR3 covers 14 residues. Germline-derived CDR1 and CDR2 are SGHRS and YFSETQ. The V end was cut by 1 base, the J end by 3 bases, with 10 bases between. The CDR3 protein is CASSLTRRHTEAFF. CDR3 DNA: TGCGCCAGCAGCTTGACAAGAAGGCACACTGAAGCTTTCTTT.

In DNA form, the CDR3 reads TGCGCCAGCAGCCCCGAACTAGGGGGCACGGAGCAGTACTTC. Translation: CASSPELGGTEQYF. This sequence joins TRBV5-1 and TRBJ2-7, with TRBD1 matching 7 bases. This CDR3 has 14 residues. The V gene's germline CDR1 is SGHRS and CDR2 YFSETQ. The trim removed 4 bases at V and 7 bases at J, leaving 11 bases unmatched. Together with reference TRBV5-1 and TRBJ2-7, the CDR3 gives the full variable domain: KAGVTQTPRYLIKTRGQQVTLSCSPISGHRSVSWYQQTPGQGLQFLFEYFSETQRNKGNFPGRFSGRQFSNSRSEMNVSTLELGDSALYLCASSPELGGTEQYFGPGTRLTVT.

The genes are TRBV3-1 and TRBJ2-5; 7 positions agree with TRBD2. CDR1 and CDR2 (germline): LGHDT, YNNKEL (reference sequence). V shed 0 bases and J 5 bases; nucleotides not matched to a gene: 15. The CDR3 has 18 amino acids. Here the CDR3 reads CASSQDWSGKNVGETQYF. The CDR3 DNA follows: TGTGCCAGCAGCCAAGATTGGAGCGGGAAAAATGTCGGGGAGACCCAGTACTTC.

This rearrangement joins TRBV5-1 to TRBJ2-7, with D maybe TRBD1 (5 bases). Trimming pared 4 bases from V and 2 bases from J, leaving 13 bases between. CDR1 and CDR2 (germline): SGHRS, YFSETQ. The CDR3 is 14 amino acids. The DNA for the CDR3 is TGCGCCAGCAGCGCCGTACAGGCTACCTACGAGCAGTACTTC. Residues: CASSAVQATYEQYF.

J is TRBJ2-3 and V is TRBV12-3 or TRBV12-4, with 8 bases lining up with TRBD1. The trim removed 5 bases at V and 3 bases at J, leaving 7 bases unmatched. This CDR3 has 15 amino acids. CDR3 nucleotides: TGTGCCAGCAGTGGGACAGGAGCGTTGACAGATACGCAGTATTTT. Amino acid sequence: CASSGTGALTDTQYF.

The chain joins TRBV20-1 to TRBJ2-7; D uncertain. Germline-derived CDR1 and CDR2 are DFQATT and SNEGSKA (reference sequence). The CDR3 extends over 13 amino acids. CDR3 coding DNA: TGCAGCCCCGGGCCCCGAGATTCCTACGAGCAGTACTTC. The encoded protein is CSPGPRDSYEQYF.

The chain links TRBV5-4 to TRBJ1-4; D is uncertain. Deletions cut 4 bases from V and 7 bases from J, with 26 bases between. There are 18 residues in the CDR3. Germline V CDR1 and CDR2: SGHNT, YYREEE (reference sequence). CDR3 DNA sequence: TGTGCCAGCAGCCACCGAAGGGTCCAACCGGGGTCGGGTGAAAAACTGTTTTTT. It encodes CASSHRRVQPGSGEKLFF.

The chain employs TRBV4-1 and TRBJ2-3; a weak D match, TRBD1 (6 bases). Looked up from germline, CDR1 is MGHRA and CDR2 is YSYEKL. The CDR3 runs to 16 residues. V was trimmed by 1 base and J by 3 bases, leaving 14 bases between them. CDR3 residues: CASSQVVRGSTDTQYF. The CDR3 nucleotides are TGCGCCAGCAGCCAAGTTGTAAGGGGGAGTACAGATACGCAGTATTTT.

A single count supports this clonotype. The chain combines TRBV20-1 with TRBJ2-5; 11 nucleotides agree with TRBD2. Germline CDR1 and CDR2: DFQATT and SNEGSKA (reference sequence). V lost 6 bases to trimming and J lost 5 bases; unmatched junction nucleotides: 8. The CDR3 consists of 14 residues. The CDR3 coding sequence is TGCAGTGCCCTTAGCGGGAGGGCCGGGGAGACCCAGTACTTC. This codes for CSALSGRAGETQYF.

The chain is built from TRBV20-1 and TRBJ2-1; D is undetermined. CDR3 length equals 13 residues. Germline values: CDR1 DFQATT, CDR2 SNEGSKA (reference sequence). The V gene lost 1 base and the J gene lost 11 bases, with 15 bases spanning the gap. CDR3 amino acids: CSARVTRNLKQFF. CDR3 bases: TGCAGTGCTAGAGTCACTCGGAATTTAAAGCAGTTCTTC.

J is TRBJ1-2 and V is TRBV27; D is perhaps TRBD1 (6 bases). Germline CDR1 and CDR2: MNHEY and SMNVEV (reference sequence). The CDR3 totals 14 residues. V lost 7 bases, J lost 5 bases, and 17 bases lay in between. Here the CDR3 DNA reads TGTGCCAGCACCTCAAGGGGGGGAGGTTATGGCTACACCTTC. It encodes CASTSRGGGYGYTF.

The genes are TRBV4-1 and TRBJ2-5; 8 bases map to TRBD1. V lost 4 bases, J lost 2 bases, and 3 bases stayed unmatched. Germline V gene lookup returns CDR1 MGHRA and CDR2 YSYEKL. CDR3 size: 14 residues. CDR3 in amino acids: CASSRTGMQETQYF. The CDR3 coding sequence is TGCGCCAGCAGCCGGACAGGGATGCAAGAGACCCAGTACTTC.

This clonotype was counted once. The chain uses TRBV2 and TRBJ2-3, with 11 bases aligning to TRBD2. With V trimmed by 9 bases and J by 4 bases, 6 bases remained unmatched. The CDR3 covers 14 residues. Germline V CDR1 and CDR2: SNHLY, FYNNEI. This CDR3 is CARGGTSGADTQYF. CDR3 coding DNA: TGTGCCAGAGGGGGGACTAGCGGAGCAGATACGCAGTATTTT. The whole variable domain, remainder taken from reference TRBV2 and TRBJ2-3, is EPEVTQTPSHQVTQMGQEVILRCVPISNHLYFYWYRQILGQKVEFLVSFYNNEISEKSEIFDDQFSVERPDGSNFTLKIRSTKLEDSAMYFCARGGTSGADTQYFGPGTRLTVL.

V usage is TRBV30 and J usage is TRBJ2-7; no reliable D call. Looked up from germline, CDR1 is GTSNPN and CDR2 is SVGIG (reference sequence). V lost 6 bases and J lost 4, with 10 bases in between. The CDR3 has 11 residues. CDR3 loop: CACRLIYEQYF. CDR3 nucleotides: TGTGCCTGTCGCTTGATATACGAGCAGTACTTC.

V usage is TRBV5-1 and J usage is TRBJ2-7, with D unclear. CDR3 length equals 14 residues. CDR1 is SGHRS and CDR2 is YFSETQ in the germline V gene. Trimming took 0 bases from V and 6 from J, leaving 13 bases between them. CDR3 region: CASSLDPSSVEQYF. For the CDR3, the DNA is TGCGCCAGCAGCTTGGACCCTTCGTCAGTCGAGCAGTACTTC.

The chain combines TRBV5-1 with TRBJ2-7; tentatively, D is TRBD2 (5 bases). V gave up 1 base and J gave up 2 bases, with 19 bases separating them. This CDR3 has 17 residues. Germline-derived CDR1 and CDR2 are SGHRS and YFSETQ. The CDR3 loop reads CASSLRPPSAGTYEQYF. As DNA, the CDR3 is TGCGCCAGCAGCTTGCGCCCTCCTTCAGCCGGGACCTACGAGCAGTACTTC.

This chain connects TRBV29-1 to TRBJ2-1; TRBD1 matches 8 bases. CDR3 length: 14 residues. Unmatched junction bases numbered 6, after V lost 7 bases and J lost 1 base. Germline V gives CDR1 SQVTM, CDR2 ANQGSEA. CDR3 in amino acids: CSALQGASYNEQFF. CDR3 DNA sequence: TGCAGCGCCTTGCAGGGGGCGTCCTACAATGAGCAGTTCTTC.

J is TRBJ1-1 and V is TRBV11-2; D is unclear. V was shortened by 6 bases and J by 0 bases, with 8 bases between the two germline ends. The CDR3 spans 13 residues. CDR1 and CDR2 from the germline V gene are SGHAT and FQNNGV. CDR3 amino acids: CASSSKMNTEAFF. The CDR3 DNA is TGTGCCAGCAGTTCGAAGATGAACACTGAAGCTTTCTTT.

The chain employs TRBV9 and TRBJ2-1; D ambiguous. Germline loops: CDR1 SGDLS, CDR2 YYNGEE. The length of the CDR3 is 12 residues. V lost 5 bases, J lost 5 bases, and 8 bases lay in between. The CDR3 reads CASRARNNEQFF. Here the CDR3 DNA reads TGTGCCAGCAGAGCCCGGAACAATGAGCAGTTCTTC. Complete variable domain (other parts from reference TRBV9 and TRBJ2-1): DSGVTQTPKHLITATGQRVTLRCSPRSGDLSVYWYQQSLDQGLQFLIQYYNGEERAKGNILERFSAQQFPDLHSELNLSSLELGDSALYFCASRARNNEQFFGPGTRLTVL.

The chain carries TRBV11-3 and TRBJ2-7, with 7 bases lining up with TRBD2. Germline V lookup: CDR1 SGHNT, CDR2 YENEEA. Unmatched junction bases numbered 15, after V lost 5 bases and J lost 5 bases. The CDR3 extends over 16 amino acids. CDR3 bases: TGTGCCAGCAGCGAAGGGCCCGGACTAGGCTCTCACGAGCAGTACTTC. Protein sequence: CASSEGPGLGSHEQYF. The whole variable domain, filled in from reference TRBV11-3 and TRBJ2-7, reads EAGVVQSPRYKIIEKKQPVAFWCNPISGHNTLYWYLQNLGQGPELLIRYENEEAVDDSQLPKDRFSAERLKGVDSTLKIQPAELGDSAVYLCASSEGPGLGSHEQYFGPGTRLTVT.

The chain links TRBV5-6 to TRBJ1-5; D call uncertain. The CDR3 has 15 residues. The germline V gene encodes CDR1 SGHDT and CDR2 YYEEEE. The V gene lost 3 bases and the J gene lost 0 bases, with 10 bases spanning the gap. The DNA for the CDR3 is TGTGCCAGCAGCTCGGGCCCAGTTAGCAATCAGCCCCAGCATTTT. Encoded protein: CASSSGPVSNQPQHF.

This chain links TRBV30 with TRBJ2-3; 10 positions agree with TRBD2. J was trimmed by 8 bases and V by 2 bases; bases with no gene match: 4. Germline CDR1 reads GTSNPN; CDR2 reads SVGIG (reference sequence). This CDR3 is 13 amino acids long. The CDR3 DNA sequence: TGTGCCTGGAGTACAAGCGGGAGGGGTACGCAGTATTTT. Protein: CAWSTSGRGTQYF.

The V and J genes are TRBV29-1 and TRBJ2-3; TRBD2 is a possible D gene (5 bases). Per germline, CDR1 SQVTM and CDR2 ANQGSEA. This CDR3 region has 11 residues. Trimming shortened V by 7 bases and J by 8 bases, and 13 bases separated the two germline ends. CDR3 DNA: TGCAGCGGCCAACTAGAGGTTACGCAGTATTTT. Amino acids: CSGQLEVTQYF.

CDR3 in amino acids: CSVDAASGGSYNEQFF. The CDR3 DNA follows: TGCAGCGTTGATGCGGCTAGCGGAGGCTCCTACAATGAGCAGTTCTTC. The chain employs TRBV29-1 and TRBJ2-1; 7 nucleotides align to TRBD2. The CDR3 loop spans 16 amino acids. V shed 3 bases and J 0 bases; nucleotides not matched to a gene: 8. Per the germline V gene, CDR1 is SQVTM and CDR2 is ANQGSEA.

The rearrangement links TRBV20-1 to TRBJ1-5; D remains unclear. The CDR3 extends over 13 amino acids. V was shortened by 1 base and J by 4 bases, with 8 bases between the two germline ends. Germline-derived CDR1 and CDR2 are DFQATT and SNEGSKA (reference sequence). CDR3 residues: CSARGHFNQPQHF. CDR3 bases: TGCAGTGCTAGAGGGCATTTTAATCAGCCCCAGCATTTT.

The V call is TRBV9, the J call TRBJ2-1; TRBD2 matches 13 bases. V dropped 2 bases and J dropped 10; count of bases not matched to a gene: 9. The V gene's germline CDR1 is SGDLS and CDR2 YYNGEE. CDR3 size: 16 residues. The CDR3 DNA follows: TGTGCCAGCAGCGTTCCCGGGACTAGCGGGATAGGAGAGCAGTTCTTC. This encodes CASSVPGTSGIGEQFF.

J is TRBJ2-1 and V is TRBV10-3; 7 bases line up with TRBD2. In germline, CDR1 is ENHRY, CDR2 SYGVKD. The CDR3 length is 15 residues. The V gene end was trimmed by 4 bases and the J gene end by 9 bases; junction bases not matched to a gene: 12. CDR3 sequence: CAISAFKRGRGEQFF. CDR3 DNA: TGTGCCATCAGTGCATTCAAGCGGGGACGCGGTGAGCAGTTCTTC.